This T cell receptor beta chain was sequenced for a study of CXCR3-negative and CXCR3-positive naive CD8 T cells. From germline, CDR1 is DFQATT and CDR2 SNEGSKA (reference sequence). The CDR3 is 14 residues long. Sorts performed in triplicate captured roughly 300,000 cells each from every CD8+ T cell subset. Among CD8+ T cells, naive ones were CD45RO-CCR7+CD27+CD95-. A word on this clonotype: What it recognizes is unknown.

Whole-study results and caveats: TRB CDR3s of CXCR3-positive naive cells were more hydrophobic than those of CXCR3-negative naive cells. Naive subsets were similarly diverse, while memory CD8+ repertoires were much less diverse. Comparison of naive CXCR3-negative and CXCR3-positive cells revealed similar TRBV-TRBJ usage, while memory cells differed.

UMI-labeled TRB cDNA libraries were prepared by 5' RACE. TCRdb re-called the 5' RACE reads, yielding one record per CDR3 amino acid sequence without DNA. The sample holds over 70,000 distinct CDR3 sequences. Sample: naive CXCR3+ CD8+ T cells from blood. The subset was: CD45RO-CCR7+CD27+CD95- naive CD8+ T cells expressing CXCR3 (TNR3+). The chain joins TRBV20-1 to TRBJ1-4. The source is a human donor in good health. Some clones in this sample may be carry-over from other donors' samples. This CDR3 is CSAQSRMTNEKLFF.